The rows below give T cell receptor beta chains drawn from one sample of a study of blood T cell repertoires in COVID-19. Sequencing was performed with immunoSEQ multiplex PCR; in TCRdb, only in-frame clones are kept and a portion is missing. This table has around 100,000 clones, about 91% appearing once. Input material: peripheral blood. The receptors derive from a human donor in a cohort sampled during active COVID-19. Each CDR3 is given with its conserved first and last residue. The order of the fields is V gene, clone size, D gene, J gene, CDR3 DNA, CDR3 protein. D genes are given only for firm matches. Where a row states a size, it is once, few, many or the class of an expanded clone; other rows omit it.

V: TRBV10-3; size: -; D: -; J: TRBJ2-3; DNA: TGTGCCATCAGTGAGTCGAAAGCTAGAGCCACAGATACGCAGTATTTT; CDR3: CAISESKARATDTQYF
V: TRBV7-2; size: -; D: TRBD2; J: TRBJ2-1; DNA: TGTGCCAGCAGCTCCCCCGTAGCGGGAGGGCTCCCCTACAATGAGCAGTTCTTC; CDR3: CASSSPVAGGLPYNEQFF
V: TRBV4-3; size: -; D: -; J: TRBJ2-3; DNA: TGCGCCAGCAGCCAAAGGACTAGCACAGATACGCAGTATTTT; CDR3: CASSQRTSTDTQYF
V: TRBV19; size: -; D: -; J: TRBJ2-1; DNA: TGTGCCAGTAGTATCAGCGACAATGAGCAGTTCTTC; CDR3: CASSISDNEQFF
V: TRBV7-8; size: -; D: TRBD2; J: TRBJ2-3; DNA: TGTGCCAGCAGCTTAGGGGGACTAGCGGGGGTTACGCAGTATTTT; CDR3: CASSLGGLAGVTQYF
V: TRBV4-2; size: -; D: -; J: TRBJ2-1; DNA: TGTGCCAGCAGCCACTATGAGCAGTTCTTC; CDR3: CASSHYEQFF
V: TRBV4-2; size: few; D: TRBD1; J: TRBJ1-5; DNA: TGTGCCAGCAGCCAAGATCCGACAGGGGGCGAAAATCAGCCCCAGCATTTT; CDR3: CASSQDPTGGENQPQHF
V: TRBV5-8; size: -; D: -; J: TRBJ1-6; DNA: TGTGCCAGCAGCCTTCAAGATAGTTATAATTCACCCCTCCACTTT; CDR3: CASSLQDSYNSPLHF
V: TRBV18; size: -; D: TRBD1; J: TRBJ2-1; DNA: TGTGCCAGCTCACGGGACAGGGGTGGCAATGAGCAGTTCTTC; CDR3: CASSRDRGGNEQFF
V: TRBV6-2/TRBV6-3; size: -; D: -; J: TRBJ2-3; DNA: TGTGCCAGCAGTTACGGTAGCGGAACTAGCACAGATACGCAGTATTTT; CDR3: CASSYGSGTSTDTQYF
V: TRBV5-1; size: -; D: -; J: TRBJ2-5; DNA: TGCGCCAGCAGCTTGTCCGGACTCCCAATTCAAGAGACCCAGTACTTC; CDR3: CASSLSGLPIQETQYF
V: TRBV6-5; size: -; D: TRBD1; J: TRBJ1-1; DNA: TGTGCCAGCAGGCCAGGGGGCATCGGCACTGAAGCTTTCTTT; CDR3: CASRPGGIGTEAFF
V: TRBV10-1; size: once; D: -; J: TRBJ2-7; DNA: TGCGCCAGCAGAATAGCCCCCGAGCAGTACTTC; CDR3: CASRIAPEQYF
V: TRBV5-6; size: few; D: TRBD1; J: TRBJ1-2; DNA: TGTGCCAGCAGCACAGGGGTGGGGGGCTACACCTTC; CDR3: CASSTGVGGYTF
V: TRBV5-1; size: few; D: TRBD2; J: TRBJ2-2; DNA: TGCGCCAGCCGACTAGCGGCAAACACCGGGGAGCTGTTTTTT; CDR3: CASRLAANTGELFF
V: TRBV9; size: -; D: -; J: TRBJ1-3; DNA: TGTGCCAGCAGCGACAGGACAACTGGAAACACCATATATTTT; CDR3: CASSDRTTGNTIYF
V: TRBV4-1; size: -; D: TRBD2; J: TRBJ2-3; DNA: TGCGCCAGCAGCCAAGAGGGGACTAGCGGGAGAGATACGCAGTATTTT; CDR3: CASSQEGTSGRDTQYF
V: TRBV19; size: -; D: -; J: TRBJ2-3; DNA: TGTGCCAGTAGCGCGGGACCCATTCTAGATACGCAGTATTTT; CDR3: CASSAGPILDTQYF
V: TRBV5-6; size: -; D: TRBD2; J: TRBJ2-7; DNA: TGTGCCAGCAGCGCGGGACTAGAGCGTGGTGAGCAGTACTTC; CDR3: CASSAGLERGEQYF
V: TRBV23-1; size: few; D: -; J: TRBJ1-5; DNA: TGCGCCAGCAGTCAATCCTTACAGGGATGTCAGCCCCAGCATTTT; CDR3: CASSQSLQGCQPQHF
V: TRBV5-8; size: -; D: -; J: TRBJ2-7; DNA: TGTGCCAGCAGCTTACGTCTAGCCCTCGCGTACTTC; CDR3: CASSLRLALAYF
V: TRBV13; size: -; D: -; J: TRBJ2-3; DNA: TGTGCCCAACGGGGCGGGATAAGCACAGATACGCAGTATTTT; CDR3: CAQRGGISTDTQYF
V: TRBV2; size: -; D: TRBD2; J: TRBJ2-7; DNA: TGTGCCAGCAGCCGACTAGCGGGGGAAGAGTACTTC; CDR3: CASSRLAGEEYF
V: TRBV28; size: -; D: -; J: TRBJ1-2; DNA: TGTGCCAGCAGTGGGTCAGTGGCGGGTTATAACTATGGCTACACCTTC; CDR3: CASSGSVAGYNYGYTF
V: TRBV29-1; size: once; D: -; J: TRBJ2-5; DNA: TGCAGCGTTGAAGGGCAGGCCTGGGAGACCCAGTACTTC; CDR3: CSVEGQAWETQYF
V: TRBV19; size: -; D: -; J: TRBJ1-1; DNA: TGTGCCAGTAGTTCTTGGGCCGTTAACACTGAAGCTTTCTTT; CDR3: CASSSWAVNTEAFF
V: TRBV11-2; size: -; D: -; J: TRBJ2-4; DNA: TGTGCCAGCAGCCCAGCCCTTGGAGGAAACATTCAGTACTTC; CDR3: CASSPALGGNIQYF
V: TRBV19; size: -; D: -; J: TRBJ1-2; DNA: TGTGCCAGTAAATTGGAGGGCCTGGATGGCTACACCTTC; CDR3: CASKLEGLDGYTF
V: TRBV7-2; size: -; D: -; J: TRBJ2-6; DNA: TGTGCCAGCAGCTCTGTTCCTGGGGCCAACGTCCTGACTTTC; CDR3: CASSSVPGANVLTF
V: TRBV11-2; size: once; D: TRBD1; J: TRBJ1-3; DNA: TGTGCCAGCAGCTTAAGCGGGACAGGATCCACCTCTGGAAACACCATATATTTT; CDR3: CASSLSGTGSTSGNTIYF
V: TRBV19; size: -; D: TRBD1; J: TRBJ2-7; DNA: TGTGCCAGTAGTAGACAGGGCCGCTACGAGCAGTACTTC; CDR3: CASSRQGRYEQYF
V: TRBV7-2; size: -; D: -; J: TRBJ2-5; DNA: TGTGCCAGCAGCCCCCGGGGTGGCGGCACCCAGTACTTC; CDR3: CASSPRGGGTQYF
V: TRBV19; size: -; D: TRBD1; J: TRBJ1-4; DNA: TGTGCCAGTAGTTCAAACAGGGGGAGCACTAATGAAAAACTGTTTTTT; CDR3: CASSSNRGSTNEKLFF
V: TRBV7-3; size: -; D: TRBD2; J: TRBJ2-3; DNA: TGTGCCAGCAGCTTATCAGGGAGGGGAGATACGCAGTATTTT; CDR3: CASSLSGRGDTQYF
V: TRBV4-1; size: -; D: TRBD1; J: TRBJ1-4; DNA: TGCGCCAGCAGCCAACCGGCCGGGACAGAGCTTAATGAAAAACTGTTTTTT; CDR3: CASSQPAGTELNEKLFF
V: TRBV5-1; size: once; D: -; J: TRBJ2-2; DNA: TGCGCCAGCAGCTTGTCAGGGGAAGGTACCGGGGAGCTGTTTTTT; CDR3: CASSLSGEGTGELFF
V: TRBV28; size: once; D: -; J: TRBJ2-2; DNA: TGTGCCAGCAGCCTGGGACTCGGCACCGGGGAGCTGTTTTTT; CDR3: CASSLGLGTGELFF